Listed here are 27 T cell receptor beta chains from one sample, sequenced in a study of cytomegalovirus exposure and HLA in healthy donors. This PCR relied on a set of 60 Vbeta primers and 13 Jbeta primers. Sequencing was performed with immunoSEQ multiplex PCR; in TCRdb, only in-frame clones are kept and a portion is missing. The sample consists of about 200,000 clones, just over 75% of them appearing once. Sequenced input: PBMCs. The receptors shown here come from a man aged 30-40 years in good health and CMV-seronegative.

This chain links TRBV9 with TRBJ1-6, with 11 bases aligning to TRBD1. After removal of 4 bases from V and 6 bases from J, the junction contained 3 bases not matched to a gene. The CDR3 is made up of 15 amino acids. The germline V gene has CDR1 SGDLS and CDR2 YYNGEE. CDR3 sequence: CASSLGTGGNSPLHF. Here the CDR3 DNA reads TGTGCCAGCAGCCTCGGGACAGGGGGTAATTCACCCCTCCACTTT.

The rearrangement links TRBV4-1 to TRBJ1-6; D not certain. Germline V CDR1 and CDR2: MGHRA, YSYEKL. Trimming removed 3 bases from V and 0 bases from J, with 9 bases in between. CDR3 length: 16 amino acids. The DNA for the CDR3 is TGCGCCAGCAGCCACCTATTAAGCTCCTATAATTCACCCCTCCACTTT. Translation: CASSHLLSSYNSPLHF.

This chain uses TRBV6-1 with TRBJ2-2; 9 nucleotides match TRBD2. V was clipped by 4 bases and J by 4 bases; unmatched bases: 7. There are 16 residues in the CDR3. Per germline, CDR1 MNHNS and CDR2 SASEGT. CDR3 sequence reads: CASSGLAGDSTGELFF. In DNA form, the CDR3 reads TGTGCCAGCAGTGGCTTAGCGGGAGATTCCACCGGGGAGCTGTTTTTT.

The V and J genes are TRBV4-1 and TRBJ2-1; 13 nucleotides align to TRBD2. The CDR3 extends over 16 amino acids. With V trimmed by 5 bases and J by 5 bases, 6 bases remained unmatched. Per germline, CDR1 MGHRA and CDR2 YSYEKL. CDR3 nucleotide sequence: TGCGCCAGCAGCAGTACTAGCGGGAGGGCCCACAATGAGCAGTTCTTC. Translation: CASSSTSGRAHNEQFF.

The rearrangement links TRBV6-5 to TRBJ1-3; TRBD1 is a possible D gene (5 bases). The CDR3 spans 15 residues. CDR1 is MNHEY and CDR2 is SVGAGI in the germline V gene. V lost 5 bases to trimming and J lost 2 bases, with 13 bases between them. The CDR3 DNA follows: TGTGCCAGCAGTCCCAAGGGAGGGGCTGGAAACACCATATATTTT. This gives the protein CASSPKGGAGNTIYF.

The chain uses TRBV7-7 and TRBJ2-7; weak D call: TRBD1 (5 bases). This CDR3 has 13 amino acids. V lost 2 bases, J lost 4 bases, and 9 bases lay in between. Germline CDR1 is SSHAT and CDR2 is FNYEAQ (reference sequence). In DNA, the CDR3 is TGTGCCAGCAGCTTACTACCAGGGTACGAGCAGTACTTC. Its translation is CASSLLPGYEQYF. Looking up the rest from reference TRBV7-7 and TRBJ2-7 gives the full variable domain: GAGVSQSPRYKVTKRGQDVTLRCDPISSHATLYWYQQALGQGPEFLTYFNYEAQPDKSGLPSDRFSAERPEGSISTLTIQRTEQRDSAMYRCASSLLPGYEQYFGPGTRLTVT.

The V call is TRBV6-5, the J call TRBJ2-3; 7 bases are a match to TRBD2. CDR1 is MNHEY, CDR2 SVGAGI, per germline. V gave up 2 bases and J gave up 2 bases; unmatched junction bases: 7. The CDR3 has 16 amino acids. The CDR3 spells CASSYRAGESTDTQYF. CDR3 coding DNA: TGTGCCAGCAGTTACCGTGCGGGGGAATCCACAGATACGCAGTATTTT.

This clone has more than one count but fewer than ten. The rearrangement joins TRBV15 to TRBJ2-2; no clear D. The CDR3 totals 15 residues. Between the trimmed V and J ends, which lost 3 bases and 1 base, there was a span of 9 bases. Germline CDR1 reads LNHNV; CDR2 reads YYDKDF (reference sequence). Written as DNA, the CDR3 is TGTGCCACCAGCAGTATTTCGGGGAACACCGGGGAGCTGTTTTTT. Translated: CATSSISGNTGELFF.

The chain combines TRBV4-1 with TRBJ1-1, with D perhaps matching TRBD1 (5 bases). Trimming removed 4 bases from V and 1 base from J, with 10 bases in between. In germline, CDR1 is MGHRA, CDR2 YSYEKL. This CDR3 comprises 14 residues. Written as DNA, the CDR3 is TGCGCCAGCAGCCCCTCAGGGTCGAACACTGAAGCTTTCTTT. Its protein product is CASSPSGSNTEAFF.

This clone has a single count. The chain uses TRBV2 and TRBJ2-7; possible D gene TRBD1, 6 bases. This CDR3 is built from 11 residues. Germline V gives CDR1 SNHLY, CDR2 FYNNEI. Deletions cut 6 bases from V and 7 bases from J, with 10 bases between. CDR3 protein: CASRATGEQYF. The CDR3 DNA sequence: TGTGCCAGCAGGGCTACAGGGGAGCAGTACTTC.

The chain employs TRBV30 and TRBJ2-3, with TRBD2 matching 10 bases. The CDR3 extends over 17 amino acids. Per germline, CDR1 GTSNPN and CDR2 SVGIG (reference sequence). V shed 3 bases and J 3 bases; nucleotides not matched to a gene: 12. The CDR3 here is CAWSRSTTSGLTDTQYF. CDR3 DNA sequence: TGTGCCTGGAGCAGATCAACGACTAGCGGGCTTACAGATACGCAGTATTTT.

The rearrangement uses TRBV11-2 and TRBJ2-1; 7 bases are a match to TRBD2. The germline V gene has CDR1 SGHAT and CDR2 FQNNGV. The CDR3 is 19 residues long. V shed 0 bases, J shed 7 bases, and the junction held 18 bases outside the gene matches. The CDR3 DNA is TGTGCCAGCAGCTTAGACGGCCCATCGACTAGCTGGAAGGGAAATGAGCAGTTCTTC. This codes for CASSLDGPSTSWKGNEQFF.

The V and J genes are TRBV5-1 and TRBJ2-7, with 11 bases lining up with TRBD2. This CDR3 contains 17 residues. Per germline, CDR1 SGHRS and CDR2 YFSETQ. The V gene end was trimmed by 3 bases and the J gene end by 3 bases; junction bases not matched to a gene: 11. CDR3 DNA: TGCGCCAGCAGCTCAATCATAGCGGGAGGGCCTCTCTACGAGCAGTACTTC. This gives the protein CASSSIIAGGPLYEQYF.

V and J are TRBV29-1 and TRBJ1-4, with TRBD1 identical over 7 bases. Germline lookup yields CDR1 SQVTM and CDR2 ANQGSEA. V was clipped by 6 bases and J by 10 bases; unmatched bases: 8. The CDR3 totals 12 residues. The CDR3 is CSVGEQGLKLFF. As DNA, the CDR3 is TGCAGCGTGGGGGAACAGGGGTTAAAACTGTTTTTT.

The chain employs TRBV30 and TRBJ1-5, with 7 bases identical to TRBD1. Germline values: CDR1 GTSNPN, CDR2 SVGIG (reference sequence). The CDR3 contains 14 residues. V lost 2 bases and J lost 6; bases outside the gene matches: 7. This CDR3 is CAWSRTGVGQPQHF. The CDR3 nucleotides read TGTGCCTGGAGTAGAACAGGGGTCGGTCAGCCCCAGCATTTT.

The CDR3 coding sequence is TGTGCCAGCAGCTTTTCCCCCGCGGGGTTATACGAGCAGTACTTC. It codes for CASSFSPAGLYEQYF. This chain connects TRBV7-9 to TRBJ2-7; D perhaps matches TRBD2 (6 bases). V lost 3 bases, J lost 4 bases, and 16 bases lay in between. This CDR3 spans 15 amino acids. Germline V gene sequence: CDR1 SEHNR, CDR2 FQNEAQ (reference sequence).

For this clone: The sample contains more than one DNA sequence encoding this CDR3. The rearrangement links TRBV27 to TRBJ1-5; 9 positions match TRBD1. The CDR3 covers 17 residues. The V and J ends lost 4 bases and 4 bases, in that order; junction bases with no gene match: 11. CDR1 is MNHEY, CDR2 SMNVEV, per germline (reference sequence). The CDR3 loop reads CASSSRTSDRGNQPQHF. The CDR3 nucleotides read TGTGCCAGCAGTTCCCGTACATCGGACAGGGGAAATCAGCCCCAGCATTTT.

This rearrangement joins TRBV19 to TRBJ2-3; D uncertain. Per germline, CDR1 LNHDA and CDR2 SQIVND (reference sequence). Deletions cut 2 bases from V and 4 bases from J, with 4 bases between. CDR3 size: 12 residues. This CDR3 is CASSISPDTQYF. The CDR3 DNA reads TGTGCCAGTAGTATATCTCCAGATACGCAGTATTTT.

The J gene is TRBJ2-3, the V gene TRBV19; no firm D call. The CDR3 is 13 amino acids. Germline V CDR1 and CDR2: LNHDA, SQIVND (reference sequence). Between the trimmed V and J ends, which lost 5 bases and 1 base, there was a span of 7 bases. CDR3 region: CASSVGGTDTQYF. The CDR3 DNA reads TGTGCCAGTAGTGTCGGAGGCACAGATACGCAGTATTTT.

The genes are TRBV28 and TRBJ1-2; D not resolved. The germline V and J ends were trimmed by 10 bases and 7 bases, with 25 bases remaining between them. This CDR3 is built from 15 residues. Germline values: CDR1 MDHEN, CDR2 SYDVKM. CDR3: CAIKRGGDNYGGYTF. CDR3 nucleotides: TGTGCCATTAAAAGAGGCGGGGATAACTATGGTGGCTACACCTTC.

Here the CDR3 DNA reads TGCGCCAGCAGCCCCAGGACAGGGGCATACACCATATATTTT. Protein sequence: CASSPRTGAYTIYF. This rearrangement joins TRBV5-1 to TRBJ1-3; 9 nucleotides align to TRBD1. Trimming at V came to 4 bases and at J to 8 bases, leaving 7 bases not matched to a gene. Germline-derived CDR1 and CDR2 are SGHRS and YFSETQ. CDR3 length: 14 amino acids.

This chain links TRBV19 with TRBJ2-1; D may be TRBD1 (6 bases). V lost 3 bases and J lost 3, with 15 bases in between. Looked up from germline, CDR1 is LNHDA and CDR2 is SQIVND (reference sequence). This CDR3 region has 16 residues. In DNA form, the CDR3 reads TGTGCCAGTAGTATTTTAGGGGGAGTGATCTACAATGAGCAGTTCTTC. Protein product: CASSILGGVIYNEQFF. The full variable domain, rest sourced from reference TRBV19 and TRBJ2-1, is DGGITQSPKYLFRKEGQNVTLSCEQNLNHDAMYWYRQDPGQGLRLIYYSQIVNDFQKGDIAEGYSVSREKKESFPLTVTSAQKNPTAFYLCASSILGGVIYNEQFFGPGTRLTVL.

V usage is TRBV6-1 and J usage is TRBJ2-3; 7 nucleotides align to TRBD2. Looked up from germline, CDR1 is MNHNS and CDR2 is SASEGT. The V and J ends lost 7 bases and 0 bases, in that order; junction bases with no gene match: 4. This CDR3 region has 14 residues. The CDR3 DNA reads as TGTGCCAGCAAAAGAGCGGGAAGCACAGATACGCAGTATTTT. Amino acid sequence: CASKRAGSTDTQYF.

The V and J genes are TRBV13 and TRBJ2-7, with 9 bases that match TRBD2. V lost 2 bases, J lost 3 bases, and 5 bases stayed unmatched. The CDR3 is 15 amino acids. Germline lookup yields CDR1 PRHDT and CDR2 FYEKMQ (reference sequence). CDR3 residues: CASSLWAGGLYEQYF. CDR3 in DNA: TGTGCCAGCAGCTTATGGGCGGGAGGGCTCTACGAGCAGTACTTC.

V gene TRBV5-4 combines with J gene TRBJ1-2; 7 nucleotides align to TRBD1. The CDR3 spans 16 residues. The junction had 13 bases not matched to a gene; V was cut back by 4 bases and J by 4 bases. Germline CDR1 and CDR2: SGHNT and YYREEE (reference sequence). CDR3 sequence reads: CASSPSPGGVGYGYTF. For the CDR3, the DNA is TGTGCCAGCAGCCCGTCGCCAGGGGGTGTGGGCTATGGCTACACCTTC.

The chain links TRBV2 to TRBJ2-1; 9 bases are shared with TRBD1. CDR1 and CDR2 (germline): SNHLY, FYNNEI. V lost 6 bases and J lost 5; bases outside the gene matches: 8. CDR3 length: 15 residues. This CDR3 reads CASRLETGGHNEQFF. DNA for the CDR3: TGTGCCAGCAGGCTGGAGACAGGGGGACACAATGAGCAGTTCTTC.

The chain links TRBV4-1 to TRBJ2-1; D is unresolved. The V gene lost 0 bases and the J gene lost 9 bases, with 6 bases spanning the gap. The germline V gene encodes CDR1 MGHRA and CDR2 YSYEKL. The CDR3 covers 12 residues. Here the CDR3 reads CASSQDGLEQFF. The CDR3 DNA reads as TGCGCCAGCAGCCAAGATGGCCTTGAGCAGTTCTTC.